This entry describes one T cell receptor beta chain. This sample is part of a study of blood T cell repertoires in COVID-19. In the study overall: The United States, Italy and Spain supplied acute and convalescent COVID-19 samples. Sources were T cells, B-cell-depleted T cells, or PBMCs; the material itself was cDNA or gDNA.

Authors' data handling: The authors estimated nucleated cell counts from reference gene primer amplification. TCRdb's copy holds only in-frame clones and misses some; the assay was immunoSEQ multiplex PCR. V and J calls plus clone size are reproduced from that table; the DNA served to infer D and trimming. The data contain about 43,000 clones, roughly 88% of them singletons. Germline CDR1 SGHDN, CDR2 FVKESK. The CDR3 consists of 19 residues. Trimming took 0 bases from V and 8 from J; bases not matched to a gene: 17. Sequenced material: peripheral blood. The sequence came from a man aged 60 to 69 with active COVID-19. This chain links TRBV14 with TRBJ2-4; 9 bases agree with TRBD2. The CDR3 spells CASSQEITAGGPGWDIQYF. CDR3 in DNA: TGTGCCAGCAGCCAAGAAATAACGGCGGGAGGGCCCGGGTGGGACATTCAGTACTTC. Using reference TRBV14 and TRBJ2-4 for the parts outside the CDR3, the full variable domain is EAGVTQFPSHSVIEKGQTVTLRCDPISGHDNLYWYRRVMGKEIKFLLHFVKESKQDESGMPNNRFLAERTGGTYSTLKVQPAELEDSGVYFCASSQEITAGGPGWDIQYFGAGTRLSVL.